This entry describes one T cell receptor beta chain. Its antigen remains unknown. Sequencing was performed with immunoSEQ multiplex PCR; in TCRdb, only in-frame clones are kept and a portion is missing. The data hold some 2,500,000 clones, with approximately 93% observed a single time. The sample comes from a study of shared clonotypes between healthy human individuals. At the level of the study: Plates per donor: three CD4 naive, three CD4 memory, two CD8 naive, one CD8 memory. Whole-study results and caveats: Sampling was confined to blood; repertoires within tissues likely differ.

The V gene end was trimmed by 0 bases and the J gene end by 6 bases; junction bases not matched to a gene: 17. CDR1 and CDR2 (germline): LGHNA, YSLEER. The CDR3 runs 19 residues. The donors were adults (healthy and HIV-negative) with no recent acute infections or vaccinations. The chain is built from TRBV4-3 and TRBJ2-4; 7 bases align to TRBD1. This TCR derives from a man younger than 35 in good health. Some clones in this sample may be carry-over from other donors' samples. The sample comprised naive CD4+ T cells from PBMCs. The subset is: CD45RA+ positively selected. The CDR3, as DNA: TGCGCCAGCAGCCAAGACCCGGGGAAGGGGGCGACTTCGGGAAACATTCAGTACTTC. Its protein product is CASSQDPGKGATSGNIQYF.